This is a list of T cell receptor beta chains from one sample in a study of shared clonotypes between healthy human individuals. Some clones are missing from TCRdb's copy, which holds only in-frame ones; the method was immunoSEQ multiplex PCR. The sample holds hundreds of thousands of clones, roughly three quarters seen once. Sequencing was carried out using PBMCs. The receptor source for this set is a woman between 40 and 55 years old in good health. Some clones in this sample may be carry-over from other donors' samples. Both conserved end residues are trimmed from each CDR3. The D gene is left open where the match is weak.

>TRBV10-3|TRBD1|15
AINKPGTGGSSYGYT
>TRBV10-3|NA|13
AISGLAGGTDTQY
>TRBV11-1|NA|11
ASSSPPYNEQF
>TRBV28|TRBD2|12
ASSLKASGLTGF
>TRBV18|TRBD1|14
ASSPTTGMSGNTIY
>TRBV7-3|TRBD2|13
ASSPRLAGADTQY
>TRBV28|NA|10
ASSWGSYGYT
>TRBV4-3|TRBD1|16
ASSQGPPGTEYTGELF
>TRBV7-9|NA|13
ASSLAAQVDTEAF
>TRBV27|TRBD2|12
ASKRLAGVGEQY
>TRBV6-1|NA|14
ASSEIRGAVNQPQH
>TRBV7-2|TRBD2|13
ASSLKAGEKETQY
>TRBV5-4|NA|13
ASSLTGNRYNEQF
>TRBV5-4|NA|14
ASSLKKAAAPYEQY